A selection of T cell receptor beta chains follows, all from one sample in a study of shared clonotypes between healthy human individuals. TCRdb keeps only in-frame clones here, not all; method: immunoSEQ multiplex PCR. The profile shows 600,000 to 700,000 clones, around 73% of them singletons. Sequencing input: memory CD4+ T cells sorted from blood. Receptor source: a woman in her 30s in good health. CDR3s include the opening cysteine and the closing phenylalanine or tryptophan.

V gene	CDR3 length	J gene	CDR3 protein
TRBV4-1	14	TRBJ1-5	CASSQGEGNAPQHF
TRBV10-3	14	TRBJ1-1	CAISADRGGPEAFF
TRBV7-2	13	TRBJ2-3	CASSRPGTWTQYF
TRBV10-3	14	TRBJ1-2	CAISESGALDGYTF
TRBV10-1	15	TRBJ1-2	CASPKYSLHPYGYTF
TRBV7-3	13	TRBJ2-7	CASSSREAHEQYF
TRBV28	11	TRBJ2-1	CASRAFDEQFF
TRBV7-8	11	TRBJ2-5	CASSLAATQYF
TRBV28	13	TRBJ1-1	CASSLTGGTEAFF
TRBV27	15	TRBJ2-3	CASSPRVPSTDTQYF
TRBV6-4	15	TRBJ2-3	CASSAAGLGGDTQYF
TRBV7-9	13	TRBJ2-1	CAGLSQADGEQFF
TRBV6-6	15	TRBJ1-2	CASSYSKGQNYGYTF
TRBV7-2	14	TRBJ1-1	CASSSLAGNTEAFF
TRBV6-1	15	TRBJ2-7	CASTFQSSGEGEQYF
TRBV27	14	TRBJ1-4	CASSLLGQTEKLFF
TRBV19	14	TRBJ2-7	CASSIPGFRNEQYF
TRBV5-1	16	TRBJ2-3	CASSLEGRGDTDTQYF
TRBV27	15	TRBJ2-7	CASRRGGRGAREQYF
TRBV20-1	10	TRBJ2-1	CSAQTNEQFF
TRBV19	12	TRBJ2-1	CASTKGGGEQFF
TRBV10-3	11	TRBJ2-5	CAISQGETQYF
TRBV5-4	16	TRBJ2-2	CASSFGPRANTGELFF
TRBV7-2	19	TRBJ2-6	CASSLRSIGKYSGANVLTF
TRBV6-5	12	TRBJ1-1	CASTSFEGEAFF
TRBV4-1	16	TRBJ1-3	CASSPGTGSSGNTIYF
TRBV6-1	13	TRBJ2-5	CASSEVYREDQYF
TRBV28	12	TRBJ1-2	CATSTSGYGYTF
TRBV27	15	TRBJ1-5	CASRRGGRDNQPQHF
TRBV27	15	TRBJ1-4	CASSFRNYPNEKLFF
TRBV27	15	TRBJ1-5	CASSFRQGVNQPQHF
TRBV11-2	13	TRBJ1-2	CASSLGGNYGYTF
TRBV5-6	14	TRBJ2-7	CASSTGQGTYEQYF
TRBV7-7	15	TRBJ2-5	CASSLAWGFQETQYF
TRBV14	13	TRBJ2-3	CASSRDATDTQYF
TRBV7-9	14	TRBJ1-1	CASSHGTSRTEAFF
TRBV28	16	TRBJ2-7	CASSRGTSGGSYEQYF
TRBV4-2	14	TRBJ2-5	CASSGTGGQETQYF
TRBV12-1	15	TRBJ2-5	CASSSHSEGWETQYF
TRBV4-1	17	TRBJ2-2	CASSQGGRGVGDGELFF
TRBV5-5	16	TRBJ1-5	CASSFSTDLSNQPQHF
TRBV4-2	15	TRBJ2-5	CASSQDRVAEETQYF
TRBV28	12	TRBJ1-2	CASRTGTKSYTF
TRBV10-3	13	TRBJ2-5	CAIGQGGEETQYF
TRBV5-1	15	TRBJ2-7	CASSAELVSRTEQYF
TRBV10-3	17	TRBJ1-2	CAISEPGQGPSNYGYTF
TRBV2	15	TRBJ1-3	CASILDRGSGNTIYF
TRBV11-2	17	TRBJ2-1	CASSLDPVGGAYNEQFF